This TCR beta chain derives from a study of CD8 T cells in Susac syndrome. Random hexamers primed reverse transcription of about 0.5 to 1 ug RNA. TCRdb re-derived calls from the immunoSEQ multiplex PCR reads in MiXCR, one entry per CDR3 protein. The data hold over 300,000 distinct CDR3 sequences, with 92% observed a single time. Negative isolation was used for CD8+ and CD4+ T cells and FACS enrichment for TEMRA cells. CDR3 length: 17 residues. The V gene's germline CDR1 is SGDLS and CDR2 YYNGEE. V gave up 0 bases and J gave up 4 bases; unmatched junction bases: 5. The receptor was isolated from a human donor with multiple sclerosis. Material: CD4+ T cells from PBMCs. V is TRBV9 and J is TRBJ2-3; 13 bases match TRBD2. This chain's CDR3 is CASSVAAGLAGPDTQYF. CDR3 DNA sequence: TGTGCCAGCAGCGTAGCGGCGGGACTAGCGGGGCCAGATACGCAGTATTTT.